Listed below are T cell receptor beta chains from one sample, sequenced in a study of CD8 T cells in Susac syndrome. TCRdb re-analysed the immunoSEQ multiplex PCR reads in MiXCR, keeping a single row per CDR3 protein. The repertoire has 200,000 or so distinct CDR3 sequences, about 95% of them found once; the top ten carry 0.093%. Sequencing was performed on CD4+ T cells from PBMCs. These receptor sequences come from a human donor with multiple sclerosis. CDR3s include the opening cysteine and the closing phenylalanine or tryptophan. The order of the fields is J gene, clone size, V gene, D gene, CDR3 protein, CDR3 DNA. The D gene is left open where the match is weak. Expanded clones get a size class; other rows say once, few or many, or leave the size out.

J: TRBJ2-7
size: -
V: TRBV14
D: -
CDR3: CASSPDSLLREQYF
DNA: TGTGCCAGCAGCCCGGACAGCCTTCTGCGGGAGCAGTACTTC

J: TRBJ2-4
size: -
V: TRBV7-9
D: TRBD1
CDR3: CASSLGFGRGQNIQYF
DNA: TGTGCCAGCAGCTTAGGGTTCGGCAGGGGGCAGAACATTCAGTACTTC

J: TRBJ2-7
size: -
V: TRBV20-1
D: -
CDR3: CSAKKAAHEQYF
DNA: TGCAGTGCTAAGAAAGCGGCCCACGAGCAGTACTTC

J: TRBJ2-7
size: once
V: TRBV7-8
D: -
CDR3: CASSLVFPATYEQYF
DNA: TGTGCCAGCAGCTTAGTCTTTCCAGCTACCTACGAGCAGTACTTC

J: TRBJ1-2
size: -
V: TRBV12-3/TRBV12-4
D: TRBD1
CDR3: CASHPTGTGSYGYTF
DNA: TGTGCCAGCCATCCCACGGGGACAGGGTCTTATGGCTACACCTTC

J: TRBJ2-2
size: -
V: TRBV5-1
D: -
CDR3: CASSQNPGDTGELFF
DNA: TGCGCCAGCAGCCAGAACCCGGGAGACACCGGGGAGCTGTTTTTT

J: TRBJ1-2
size: -
V: TRBV3-1
D: -
CDR3: CASSLALGAWRGYTF
DNA: TGTGCCAGCAGCCTTGCATTAGGGGCGTGGAGGGGCTACACCTTC

J: TRBJ1-2
size: -
V: TRBV28
D: -
CDR3: CASSFALLNGYTF
DNA: TGTGCCAGCAGTTTTGCCCTCCTTAATGGCTACACCTTC

J: TRBJ2-1
size: once
V: TRBV5-1
D: -
CDR3: CASSPDSPGYNEQFF
DNA: TGCGCCAGCAGCCCGGACTCCCCGGGGTACAATGAGCAGTTCTTC

J: TRBJ2-1
size: -
V: TRBV5-1
D: -
CDR3: CASSFRDGENEQFF
DNA: TGCGCCAGCAGCTTCCGGGACGGTGAGAATGAGCAGTTCTTC

J: TRBJ2-2
size: -
V: TRBV2
D: -
CDR3: CASSELDAGELFF
DNA: TGTGCCAGCAGTGAATTAGACGCCGGGGAGCTGTTTTTT

J: TRBJ1-5
size: -
V: TRBV5-1
D: -
CDR3: CASSPEGGDQPQHF
DNA: TGCGCCAGCAGCCCCGAGGGGGGCGACCAGCCCCAGCATTTT

J: TRBJ1-2
size: -
V: TRBV27
D: -
CDR3: CASSIDVRQSNYGYTF
DNA: TGTGCCAGCAGCATAGATGTTCGACAGAGTAACTATGGCTACACCTTC

J: TRBJ2-2
size: -
V: TRBV25-1
D: -
CDR3: CASSGPQGNTGELFF
DNA: TGTGCCAGCAGTGGCCCCCAGGGTAACACCGGGGAGCTGTTTTTT

J: TRBJ1-4
size: -
V: TRBV20-1
D: -
CDR3: CSATNEKLFF
DNA: TGCAGTGCAACAAATGAAAAACTGTTTTTT

J: TRBJ1-2
size: -
V: TRBV5-1
D: -
CDR3: CASSGTPGHYGYTF
DNA: TGCGCCAGCAGCGGGACCCCAGGACACTATGGCTACACCTTC

J: TRBJ2-5
size: -
V: TRBV20-1
D: TRBD1
CDR3: CSARGAFTGAGETQYF
DNA: TGCAGTGCTAGAGGAGCTTTTACAGGGGCAGGCGAGACCCAGTACTTC

J: TRBJ1-1
size: -
V: TRBV30
D: TRBD1
CDR3: CAWSVANRGRTEAFF
DNA: TGTGCCTGGAGTGTAGCGAACAGGGGGCGAACTGAAGCTTTCTTT

J: TRBJ1-5
size: -
V: TRBV15
D: -
CDR3: CATSPAGGMGQPQHF
DNA: TGTGCCACCAGCCCAGCGGGGGGCATGGGGCAGCCCCAGCATTTT

J: TRBJ2-1
size: -
V: TRBV30
D: TRBD1
CDR3: CAWSVSWTGANEQFF
DNA: TGTGCCTGGAGTGTAAGTTGGACAGGGGCCAATGAGCAGTTCTTC

J: TRBJ1-6
size: -
V: TRBV9
D: -
CDR3: CASSFGLGGFNSPLHF
DNA: TGTGCCAGCAGCTTTGGTCTGGGGGGATTTAATTCACCCCTCCACTTT

J: TRBJ2-6
size: -
V: TRBV12-3/TRBV12-4
D: -
CDR3: CASSFPTSSGANVLTF
DNA: TGTGCCAGCAGTTTCCCCACTAGCTCTGGGGCCAACGTCCTGACTTTC

J: TRBJ1-2
size: -
V: TRBV29-1
D: -
CDR3: CSVEERGAGNYGYTF
DNA: TGCAGCGTTGAAGAAAGGGGAGCGGGCAACTATGGCTACACCTTC

J: TRBJ2-2
size: -
V: TRBV29-1
D: TRBD2
CDR3: CSTMTSTNTGELFF
DNA: TGCAGCACTATGACTAGCACGAACACCGGGGAGCTGTTTTTT

J: TRBJ1-5
size: -
V: TRBV4-1
D: -
CDR3: CASSQESNGRAPQHF
DNA: TGCGCCAGCAGCCAAGAATCGAATGGGAGGGCGCCCCAGCATTTT

J: TRBJ2-1
size: -
V: TRBV6-1
D: -
CDR3: CASSDTFRSSYNEQFF
DNA: TGTGCCAGCAGTGATACTTTTCGGAGCTCCTACAATGAGCAGTTCTTC

J: TRBJ2-3
size: -
V: TRBV2
D: -
CDR3: CASSEMGVTDTQYF
DNA: TGTGCCAGCAGTGAAATGGGGGTCACAGATACGCAGTATTTT

J: TRBJ1-1
size: -
V: TRBV12-3/TRBV12-4
D: TRBD1
CDR3: CASSLIEGASTEAFF
DNA: TGTGCCAGCAGTTTAATCGAGGGGGCGAGCACTGAAGCTTTCTTT

J: TRBJ2-1
size: -
V: TRBV29-1
D: TRBD2
CDR3: CSSRGGTSGYNEQFF
DNA: TGCAGCTCAAGGGGCGGGACTAGCGGATACAATGAGCAGTTCTTC

J: TRBJ1-5
size: -
V: TRBV20-1
D: -
CDR3: CSARGGIGSNQPQHF
DNA: TGCAGTGCTAGAGGTGGGATAGGGAGCAATCAGCCCCAGCATTTT

J: TRBJ2-7
size: -
V: TRBV2
D: -
CDR3: CAMGRSREQYF
DNA: TGTGCCATGGGACGGAGTCGGGAGCAGTACTTC

J: TRBJ2-2
size: -
V: TRBV20-1
D: -
CDR3: CSASGRSPGELFF
DNA: TGCAGTGCGAGCGGACGGTCCCCCGGGGAGCTGTTTTTT

J: TRBJ2-1
size: -
V: TRBV13
D: -
CDR3: CASSRRGGNEQFF
DNA: TGTGCCAGCAGCCGCCGGGGCGGCAATGAGCAGTTCTTC

J: TRBJ1-1
size: -
V: TRBV20-1
D: TRBD1
CDR3: CSAFWDRIRSLNTEAFF
DNA: TGCAGTGCTTTCTGGGACAGGATAAGGAGCTTGAACACTGAAGCTTTCTTT

J: TRBJ2-1
size: -
V: TRBV11-2
D: TRBD2
CDR3: CASSPQTGGFRNEQFF
DNA: TGTGCCAGCAGCCCCCAGACGGGGGGGTTCCGGAATGAGCAGTTCTTC

J: TRBJ2-7
size: -
V: TRBV30
D: -
CDR3: CAWGRTYEQYF
DNA: TGTGCCTGGGGACGGACCTACGAGCAGTACTTC

J: TRBJ1-5
size: -
V: TRBV5-1
D: -
CDR3: CASSLDQSNQPQHF
DNA: TGCGCCAGCAGTTTGGACCAAAGCAATCAGCCCCAGCATTTT

J: TRBJ2-3
size: -
V: TRBV28
D: -
CDR3: CASTSGPLYTQYF
DNA: TGTGCCAGCACCTCCGGGCCCCTCTATACGCAGTATTTT

J: TRBJ2-1
size: -
V: TRBV24-1
D: -
CDR3: CATSRDYDNEQFF
DNA: TGTGCCACCAGTCGTGACTACGACAATGAGCAGTTCTTC

J: TRBJ1-6
size: -
V: TRBV20-1
D: -
CDR3: CSARDISLHF
DNA: TGCAGTGCTAGAGATATATCCCTCCACTTT

J: TRBJ1-6
size: -
V: TRBV6-5
D: -
CDR3: CASSSDTLGNSPLHF
DNA: TGTGCCAGCAGTTCGGACACCCTGGGGAATTCACCCCTCCACTTT

J: TRBJ1-6
size: -
V: TRBV20-1
D: -
CDR3: CSAGDGGDSPLHF
DNA: TGCAGTGCTGGAGACGGAGGGGATTCACCCCTCCACTTT

J: TRBJ2-5
size: -
V: TRBV11-3
D: -
CDR3: CASSSQEKKETQYF
DNA: TGTGCCAGCAGCTCACAGGAGAAGAAGGAGACCCAGTACTTC

J: TRBJ1-5
size: -
V: TRBV24-1
D: TRBD1
CDR3: CATSDPGTGGDQPQHF
DNA: TGTGCCACCAGTGATCCCGGGACAGGCGGCGATCAGCCCCAGCATTTT

J: TRBJ2-7
size: -
V: TRBV7-9
D: -
CDR3: CASSPRGLSSYEQYF
DNA: TGTGCCAGCAGCCCCCGGGGGCTGAGCTCCTACGAGCAGTACTTC

J: TRBJ1-2
size: -
V: TRBV12-3/TRBV12-4
D: -
CDR3: CASRTLCHGYTF
DNA: TGTGCCAGCAGGACCCTCTGCCACGGCTACACCTTC

J: TRBJ2-1
size: once
V: TRBV3-1
D: -
CDR3: CASSQDPSTTNNEQFF
DNA: TGTGCCAGCAGCCAAGATCCTAGCACCACGAACAATGAGCAGTTCTTC

J: TRBJ1-2
size: -
V: TRBV6-5
D: -
CDR3: CASSDRGDQSSGYTF
DNA: TGTGCCAGCAGCGACCGGGGGGACCAAAGCTCCGGCTACACCTTC

J: TRBJ2-1
size: -
V: TRBV5-1
D: TRBD2
CDR3: CASRPRGEHNEQFF
DNA: TGCGCCAGCAGGCCACGGGGGGAACATAATGAGCAGTTCTTC

J: TRBJ2-3
size: -
V: TRBV5-6
D: -
CDR3: CASSSVGTDTQYF
DNA: TGTGCCAGCAGCTCGGTAGGGACAGATACGCAGTATTTT

J: TRBJ2-1
size: -
V: TRBV12-3/TRBV12-4
D: TRBD1
CDR3: CASPGPPDRGWNEQFF
DNA: TGTGCCAGCCCTGGGCCACCGGACAGGGGTTGGAATGAGCAGTTCTTC

J: TRBJ2-3
size: -
V: TRBV20-1
D: -
CDR3: CSARLDRLMVGTQYF
DNA: TGCAGTGCTAGGCTAGACAGGTTAATGGTTGGTACGCAGTATTTT

J: TRBJ2-3
size: -
V: TRBV7-2
D: -
CDR3: CASSQFGSDTDTQYF
DNA: TGTGCCAGCAGCCAATTTGGCTCGGACACAGATACGCAGTATTTT

J: TRBJ2-5
size: -
V: TRBV5-1
D: -
CDR3: CASSLASGSRGQYF
DNA: TGCGCCAGCAGCTTGGCCTCAGGCTCCCGAGGCCAGTACTTC

J: TRBJ1-6
size: -
V: TRBV4-2
D: -
CDR3: CASSQEVRGHGNSPLHF
DNA: TGTGCCAGCAGCCAAGAAGTCCGAGGACACGGTAATTCACCCCTCCACTTT

J: TRBJ2-5
size: -
V: TRBV9
D: -
CDR3: CASSIRVGGGETQYF
DNA: TGTGCCAGCAGCATTCGGGTAGGAGGGGGAGAGACCCAGTACTTC

J: TRBJ2-7
size: -
V: TRBV3-1
D: -
CDR3: CASSRTGNEQYF
DNA: TGTGCCAGCAGCCGGACCGGGAACGAGCAGTACTTC

J: TRBJ2-3
size: -
V: TRBV12-3/TRBV12-4
D: TRBD2
CDR3: CASTPLLAGTDTQYF
DNA: TGTGCCAGCACCCCATTACTAGCGGGCACAGATACGCAGTATTTT

J: TRBJ2-3
size: -
V: TRBV6-2/TRBV6-3
D: TRBD2
CDR3: CASSLAGLAGVSDTQYF
DNA: TGTGCCAGCAGCCTCGCGGGGCTAGCGGGAGTATCAGATACGCAGTATTTT

J: TRBJ2-7
size: few
V: TRBV2
D: -
CDR3: CASSEGRGSYEQYF
DNA: TGTGCCAGCAGTGAAGGTAGGGGAAGTTACGAGCAGTACTTC